The clone carrying this T cell receptor beta chain showed up just once. Its target is not known. Data came from immunoSEQ multiplex PCR; TCRdb stores just in-frame clones and leaves some out. The sample lists roughly 190,000 clones, approximately 90% occurring once. These data belong to a study of T cell responses to AZD1222 COVID-19 vaccine. Whole-study results and caveats: Across spike, vaccine-associated CD4 TCRs were found, dominant at 160-218 and 743-854.

Germline lookup yields CDR1 SGHAT and CDR2 FQNNGV. CDR3 length: 17 amino acids. J gave up 2 bases and V 1 base, and 4 bases lay outside the gene matches. The J gene is TRBJ2-1, the V gene TRBV11-2; TRBD2 matches 11 bases. The sample in question was peripheral blood, obtained 28 days after the second AZD1222 dose. This sequence was found in an adult who received the AZD1222 COVID-19 vaccine. The CDR3 DNA is TGTGCCAGCAGCTTAGGCCTAGCGGGAGGTGCCTACAATGAGCAGTTCTTC. Its protein product is CASSLGLAGGAYNEQFF.